These 12 T cell receptor beta chains share one sample of origin, sequenced in a study of cytomegalovirus exposure and HLA in healthy donors. The PCR contained 60 Vbeta and 13 Jbeta primers. Assay: immunoSEQ multiplex PCR; the TCRdb copy retains only in-frame clones and omits some. The sample has 95,000 to 150,000 clones; roughly 80% are singletons. Material: PBMCs. These TCRs come from a man aged 25-40 years in good health and CMV-seronegative.

V and J are TRBV9 and TRBJ1-1; TRBD1 aligns across 7 bases. Germline CDR1 reads SGDLS; CDR2 reads YYNGEE. The CDR3 consists of 14 residues. Losses at the gene ends were 4 bases for V and 0 bases for J; bases not matched to a gene: 3. The CDR3 region has the DNA TGTGCCAGCAGCCTGGGACAGCTGAACACTGAAGCTTTCTTT. Encoded protein: CASSLGQLNTEAFF.

The chain carries TRBV11-3 and TRBJ2-3; a weak D match, TRBD1 (6 bases). Germline V lookup: CDR1 SGHNT, CDR2 YENEEA. Trimming left V 4 bases short and J 4 bases short, with 12 bases between. The CDR3 length is 14 residues. CDR3 nucleotides: TGTGCCAGCAGCTCTTACAGGGTCCCAGATACGCAGTATTTT. Its protein product is CASSSYRVPDTQYF.

This clone appeared a few times. The rearrangement joins TRBV5-4 to TRBJ2-1; perhaps TRBD2 as D (6 bases). Trimming removed 5 bases at V and 0 bases at J, with 18 bases between. The V gene's germline CDR1 is SGHNT and CDR2 YYREEE (reference sequence). This CDR3 region has 17 residues. CDR3 coding DNA: TGTGCCAGCAGTCGGTACGGGGGAGCGAGCTCCTACAATGAGCAGTTCTTC. Encoded protein: CASSRYGGASSYNEQFF.

The V and J genes are TRBV18 and TRBJ2-7; TRBD2 aligns across 7 bases. The V segment lost 1 base and the J segment 0 bases; nucleotides outside the gene matches: 6. Germline CDR1 reads KGHSH; CDR2 reads LQKENI. The CDR3 spans 16 residues. CDR3 nucleotides: TGTGCCAGCTCACCACTGCCTACGGGGGGCTCCTACGAGCAGTACTTC. Protein sequence: CASSPLPTGGSYEQYF.

The chain has TRBV11-2 and TRBJ2-7; 8 nucleotides align to TRBD2. V lost 1 base, J lost 0 bases, and 2 bases stayed unmatched. In germline, CDR1 is SGHAT, CDR2 FQNNGV. The CDR3 length is 15 residues. Here the CDR3 reads CASSLALAGSYEQYF. The DNA for the CDR3 is TGTGCCAGCAGCTTAGCCCTAGCGGGCTCCTACGAGCAGTACTTC. The complete variable domain, with remaining parts taken from reference TRBV11-2 and TRBJ2-7, reads EAGVAQSPRYKIIEKRQSVAFWCNPISGHATLYWYQQILGQGPKLLIQFQNNGVVDDSQLPKDRFSAERLKGVDSTLKIQPAKLEDSAVYLCASSLALAGSYEQYFGPGTRLTVT.

The chain couples TRBV9 to TRBJ2-1; TRBD2 is a possible D gene (6 bases). The germline V gene has CDR1 SGDLS and CDR2 YYNGEE. The CDR3 has 16 amino acids. Deletions cut 0 bases from V and 4 bases from J, with 14 bases between. The CDR3 DNA sequence: TGTGCCAGCAGCGTAGATGCGGAGGGTGGGTACAATGAGCAGTTCTTC. Its translation: CASSVDAEGGYNEQFF.

The CDR3 nucleotides read TGTGCCAGTAGTATAGAGGGGCTTACAGGGGGCACTGAAGCTTTCTTT. Its protein product is CASSIEGLTGGTEAFF. This rearrangement joins TRBV19 to TRBJ1-1, with 8 bases matching TRBD1. The CDR3 extends over 16 amino acids. The V gene's germline CDR1 is LNHDA and CDR2 SQIVND (reference sequence). V gave up 0 bases and J gave up 4 bases; unmatched junction bases: 7.

A word on this clone: Other DNA sequences in this specimen translate into the identical CDR3. The chain has TRBV9 and TRBJ2-5; TRBD2 matches 8 bases. The germline V gene has CDR1 SGDLS and CDR2 YYNGEE. V dropped 5 bases and J dropped 5; count of bases not matched to a gene: 11. This CDR3 is 15 amino acids long. The CDR3 DNA is TGTGCCAGCAGTGTGGAGACTAGCGCGGGGGAGACCCAGTACTTC. Protein: CASSVETSAGETQYF.

The chain is built from TRBV14 and TRBJ1-1, with TRBD1 identical over 11 bases. The CDR3 covers 15 residues. Unmatched junction bases numbered 3, after V lost 4 bases and J lost 2 bases. The germline V gene encodes CDR1 SGHDN and CDR2 FVKESK. CDR3 sequence (DNA): TGTGCCAGCAGCCTAAGGACAGGGGGCAACACTGAAGCTTTCTTT. This gives the protein CASSLRTGGNTEAFF.

V gene TRBV13 combines with J gene TRBJ2-7; a weak D match, TRBD2 (6 bases). The V gene's germline CDR1 is PRHDT and CDR2 FYEKMQ (reference sequence). There are 13 residues in the CDR3. Trimming removed 5 bases from V and 7 bases from J, with 15 bases in between. The CDR3 loop reads CASSPGLLREQYF. DNA of the CDR3: TGTGCCAGCAGCCCCGGACTATTGAGAGAGCAGTACTTC. The entire variable domain, with the rest obtained from reference TRBV13 and TRBJ2-7, is as follows: AAGVIQSPRHLIKEKRETATLKCYPIPRHDTVYWYQQGPGQDPQFLISFYEKMQSDKGSIPDRFSAQQFSDYHSELNMSSLELGDSALYFCASSPGLLREQYFGPGTRLTVT.

The rearrangement links TRBV29-1 to TRBJ1-5; D may be TRBD1 (5 bases). The CDR3 has 14 residues. The V gene lost 7 bases and the J gene lost 0 bases, with 13 bases spanning the gap. Germline V gene data show CDR1 as SQVTM and CDR2 as ANQGSEA. The chain's CDR3 is CSAQTDNSNQPQHF. The CDR3 bases are TGCAGCGCCCAGACAGATAATAGCAATCAGCCCCAGCATTTT.

The J gene is TRBJ1-5, the V gene TRBV19; D is uncertain. The CDR3 spans 16 residues. The germline V and J ends were trimmed by 6 bases and 0 bases, with 15 bases remaining between them. Germline assignment: CDR1 LNHDA and CDR2 SQIVND (reference sequence). This CDR3 reads CASSLLQQYSNQPQHF. Written as DNA, the CDR3 is TGTGCCAGTAGCCTTCTACAACAGTATAGCAATCAGCCCCAGCATTTT.